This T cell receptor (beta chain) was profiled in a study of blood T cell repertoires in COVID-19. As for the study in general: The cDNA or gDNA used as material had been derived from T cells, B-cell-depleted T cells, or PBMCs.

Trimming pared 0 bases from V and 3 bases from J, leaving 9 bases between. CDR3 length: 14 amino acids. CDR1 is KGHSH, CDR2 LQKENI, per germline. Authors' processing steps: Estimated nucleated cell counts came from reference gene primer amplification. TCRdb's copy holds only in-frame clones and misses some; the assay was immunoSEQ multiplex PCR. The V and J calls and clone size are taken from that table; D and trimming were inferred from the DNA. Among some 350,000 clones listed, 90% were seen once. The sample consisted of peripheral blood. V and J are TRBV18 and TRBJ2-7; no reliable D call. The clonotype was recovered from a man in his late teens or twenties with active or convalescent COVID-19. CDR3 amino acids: CASSPPGLDYEQYF. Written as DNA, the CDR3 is TGTGCCAGCTCACCACCGGGTCTAGACTACGAGCAGTACTTC.